The clone carrying this T cell receptor beta chain was observed once. What it binds is not known. The data belong to a study of beta chain features in type 1 diabetes. Points from the study as a whole: Among patients with Type 1 diabetes, TCRB CDR3s were moderately but significantly shorter in every one of the four CD4+ subsets. Among type 1 diabetes patients, VDJ junctions had fewer insertions and more deletions.

Isolated RNA was reverse transcribed in full, so expressed TCRB transcripts were sequenced. Generated by immunoSEQ multiplex PCR, the TCRdb table keeps only in-frame clones and is missing some. The sample records roughly 400,000 clones, over 12% being singletons. Cells sorted by CD45RO/CCR7/CD25/CD127/CD95/CD27 comprised CD4+ naive, central memory, regulatory and stem cell-like memory cells. V gave up 5 bases and J gave up 6 bases, with 16 bases separating them. The CDR3 is 14 residues long. CDR1 and CDR2 from the germline V gene are WNHNN and SYGVQD (reference sequence). The V and J genes are TRBV10-1 and TRBJ1-1; D ambiguous. This clonotype was obtained from a woman in her late teens or twenties in good health. Sequencing used naive CD4+ T cells from blood. This chain's CDR3 is CASSINSRAAEAFF. The CDR3 DNA reads TGCGCCAGCAGTATAAACAGTCGAGCTGCTGAAGCTTTCTTT.